These T cell receptor beta chains were read from a single sample in a study of blood T cell repertoires in COVID-19. Profiled with immunoSEQ multiplex PCR; TCRdb holds only in-frame clones, not every one. The sample shows about 140,000 clones, 86% of them seen only once. Input material: peripheral blood. Receptors were obtained from a woman aged 60-75 years with acute or convalescent COVID-19. The CDR3 runs from the conserved cysteine through the conserved F or W. Fields, in order: V gene, clone size, J gene, D gene, CDR3 protein, CDR3 DNA. A D gene is named only where the DNA matches it firmly. Only some rows state a clone size, as once, few, many or a class for expanded clones.

>TRBV9|NA|TRBJ2-7|TRBD2
CASSIASGGALKEQYF
TGTGCCAGCAGCATTGCTAGCGGGGGGGCCTTAAAAGAGCAGTACTTC
>TRBV15|NA|TRBJ2-5|TRBD1
CATSRDQGAGETQYF
TGTGCCACCAGCAGAGATCAGGGGGCGGGTGAGACCCAGTACTTC
>TRBV10-3|NA|TRBJ1-1|TRBD1
CAISESFRQGAAEAFF
TGTGCCATCAGTGAGAGCTTCCGACAGGGGGCGGCTGAAGCTTTCTTT
>TRBV24-1|NA|TRBJ2-5|NA
CATALSGQETQYF
TGTGCCACCGCCTTGAGTGGCCAAGAGACCCAGTACTTC
>TRBV9|NA|TRBJ2-7|TRBD1
CASSFQPGTAYEQYF
TGTGCCAGCAGCTTTCAGCCTGGGACAGCCTACGAGCAGTACTTC
>TRBV29-1|NA|TRBJ1-1|NA
CSVYRKLNTEAFF
TGCAGCGTATACAGAAAACTTAACACTGAAGCTTTCTTT
>TRBV3-1/TRBV3-2|NA|TRBJ2-3|NA
CASAQGTDTQYF
TGTGCCAGCGCCCAGGGGACAGATACGCAGTATTTT
>TRBV6-5|NA|TRBJ1-2|NA
CASSHGKSPRGYTF
TGTGCCAGCAGCCACGGGAAAAGCCCGCGTGGCTACACCTTC
>TRBV29-1|NA|TRBJ1-2|TRBD1
CSVTGGDYGYTF
TGCAGCGTTACAGGGGGGGACTATGGCTACACCTTC
>TRBV6-5|NA|TRBJ1-5|NA
CASRGLRGNQPQHF
TGTGCCAGCAGGGGGCTCAGGGGCAATCAGCCCCAGCATTTT
>TRBV9|NA|TRBJ2-7|NA
CASSLFGSFSYEQYF
TGTGCCAGCAGCCTCTTCGGGTCCTTCTCCTACGAGCAGTACTTC
>TRBV3-1/TRBV3-2|NA|TRBJ2-7|TRBD1
CASSQTGGYEQYF
TGTGCCAGCAGCCAAACAGGGGGCTACGAGCAGTACTTC
>TRBV9|NA|TRBJ1-1|NA
CASSGGWNTEAFF
TGTGCCAGCAGCGGAGGGTGGAACACTGAAGCTTTCTTT
>TRBV24-1|NA|TRBJ2-5|TRBD1
CATSVGTGLQETQYF
TGTGCCACCAGTGTTGGGACAGGGCTCCAAGAGACCCAGTACTTC
>TRBV10-3|once|TRBJ2-7|TRBD1
CAISEGTGGYEQYF
TGTGCCATCAGTGAAGGGACAGGGGGTTACGAGCAGTACTTC
>TRBV5-1|NA|TRBJ2-5|TRBD1
CASSLGTGQGQETQYF
TGCGCCAGCAGCTTGGGGACAGGGCAGGGGCAAGAGACCCAGTACTTC
>TRBV28|few|TRBJ2-2|NA
CASNRGGSGTGELFF
TGTGCCAGCAATAGGGGGGGCTCCGGCACCGGGGAGCTGTTTTTT
>TRBV19|NA|TRBJ2-1|NA
CASSPGGLSSSYNEQFF
TGTGCCAGTAGTCCAGGTGGCTTGTCCAGCTCCTACAATGAGCAGTTCTTC
>TRBV3-1/TRBV3-2|NA|TRBJ2-7|TRBD1
CASSLRQGFEQYF
TGTGCCAGCAGCCTTAGACAGGGGTTCGAGCAGTACTTC
>TRBV11-3|NA|TRBJ2-1|NA
CASTRVTDNEQFF
TGTGCCAGCACGAGGGTCACTGACAATGAGCAGTTCTTC
>TRBV5-1|NA|TRBJ2-5|NA
CASSFQGEAETQYF
TGCGCCAGCAGCTTCCAGGGGGAGGCTGAGACCCAGTACTTC
>TRBV19|NA|TRBJ2-2|TRBD2
CASSRTSGGTGALFF
TGTGCCAGTAGCCGAACTAGCGGGGGGACGGGGGCGCTGTTTTTT
>TRBV18|NA|TRBJ2-5|NA
CASSPRNGETQYF
TGTGCCAGCTCACCACGTAACGGAGAGACCCAGTACTTC
>TRBV7-8|NA|TRBJ2-5|NA
CASSLVFQETQYF
TGTGCCAGCAGCTTAGTCTTCCAAGAGACCCAGTACTTC
>TRBV28|NA|TRBJ1-1|NA
CASSLSGLEAFF
TGTGCCAGCAGTTTGTCGGGACTTGAAGCTTTCTTT
>TRBV6-5|NA|TRBJ2-1|NA
CASSSNYYNEQFF
TGTGCCAGCAGCAGTAATTACTACAATGAGCAGTTCTTC
>TRBV7-9|NA|TRBJ2-3|TRBD1
CASSPGQGIHTQYF
TGTGCCAGCTCCCCGGGACAGGGCATTCATACGCAGTATTTT
>TRBV28|NA|TRBJ2-5|TRBD2
CASSTSGGVPYQETQYF
TGTGCCAGCAGCACTAGCGGGGGGGTCCCCTACCAAGAGACCCAGTACTTC
>TRBV4-1|NA|TRBJ2-2|TRBD2
CASGSPPAGANTGELFF
TGCGCCAGCGGGTCCCCTCCAGCGGGGGCGAACACCGGGGAGCTGTTTTTT
>TRBV6-1|few|TRBJ1-2|NA
CASSDFLSGYTF
TGTGCCAGCAGTGATTTCCTGAGCGGCTACACCTTC
>TRBV6-6|NA|TRBJ2-1|NA
CASSYTAYNEQFF
TGTGCCAGCAGTTATACGGCCTACAATGAGCAGTTCTTC
>TRBV9|NA|TRBJ1-2|TRBD1
CASSPHGTGGGGYTF
TGTGCCAGCAGCCCCCACGGGACAGGTGGTGGAGGCTACACCTTC
>TRBV9|NA|TRBJ2-5|NA
CASSLREETQYF
TGTGCCAGCAGCCTTCGGGAGGAGACCCAGTACTTC
>TRBV11-3|NA|TRBJ2-2|NA
CASSSRPGNTGELFF
TGTGCCAGCAGCTCCCGACCGGGAAACACCGGGGAGCTGTTTTTT
>TRBV2|NA|TRBJ1-1|NA
CASSEAQDNEAFF
TGTGCCAGCAGTGAAGCACAGGACAATGAAGCTTTCTTT
>TRBV24-1|NA|TRBJ2-5|NA
CATSDFTGMGETQYF
TGTGCCACCAGTGATTTTACCGGGATGGGAGAGACCCAGTACTTC
>TRBV7-8|NA|TRBJ1-2|NA
CASSLIERPNYGYTF
TGTGCCAGCAGCTTAATTGAGAGGCCGAACTATGGCTACACCTTC
>TRBV15|NA|TRBJ1-1|TRBD1
CATSRGGTGEAFF
TGTGCCACCAGCAGGGGGGGGACAGGCGAAGCTTTCTTT
>TRBV6-5|NA|TRBJ2-1|NA
CASRWASSYNEQFF
TGTGCCAGCAGGTGGGCCAGCTCCTACAATGAGCAGTTCTTC
>TRBV7-8|NA|TRBJ1-5|NA
CASSLAGAANQPQHF
TGTGCCAGCAGCTTAGCTGGGGCAGCGAATCAGCCCCAGCATTTT
>TRBV28|NA|TRBJ1-2|NA
CASRRGSYGYTF
TGTGCCAGCAGAAGGGGAAGCTATGGCTACACCTTC
>TRBV7-3|NA|TRBJ2-7|NA
CASSLRRAEFDEQYF
TGTGCCAGCAGCTTAAGGAGGGCCGAATTTGACGAGCAGTACTTC
>TRBV29-1|NA|TRBJ2-1|NA
CSVDRGGSYNEQFF
TGCAGCGTTGATAGGGGGGGCTCCTACAATGAGCAGTTCTTC
>TRBV28|NA|TRBJ1-1|TRBD1
CASTLGQGNTEAFF
TGTGCCAGCACCTTGGGACAGGGAAACACTGAAGCTTTCTTT
>TRBV30|NA|TRBJ1-1|TRBD1
CAWSATGDTEAFF
TGTGCCTGGAGTGCGACAGGGGACACTGAAGCTTTCTTT
>TRBV19|NA|TRBJ1-6|NA
CASTQVHSYNSPLHF
TGTGCCAGCACACAGGTTCACTCCTATAATTCACCCCTCCACTTT
>TRBV3-1/TRBV3-2|NA|TRBJ1-5|NA
CASSQTVRGAQHF
TGTGCCAGCAGCCAGACCGTACGCGGGGCCCAGCATTTT
>TRBV30|once|TRBJ1-2|NA
CAWRPTGDYGYTF
TGTGCCTGGAGACCGACAGGAGACTATGGCTACACCTTC
>TRBV2|NA|TRBJ1-1|NA
CASSVGLTGGGRAFF
TGTGCCAGCAGTGTCGGGCTCACTGGGGGCGGGCGAGCTTTCTTT
>TRBV5-1|NA|TRBJ1-1|NA
CASSLGPMNTEAFF
TGCGCCAGCAGCCTTGGGCCGATGAACACTGAAGCTTTCTTT
>TRBV7-9|NA|TRBJ1-1|NA
CASSLGHPNTEAFF
TGTGCCAGCAGCTTAGGACACCCGAACACTGAAGCTTTCTTT
>TRBV11-2|NA|TRBJ2-3|TRBD2
CASSPTSGGTDTQYF
TGTGCCAGCAGCCCTACTAGCGGGGGGACAGATACGCAGTATTTT
>TRBV2|NA|TRBJ2-2|TRBD1
CASQDRANGELFF
TGTGCCAGCCAGGACAGGGCGAACGGGGAGCTGTTTTTT
>TRBV4-3|NA|TRBJ2-7|NA
CASSQVVSREQYF
TGCGCCAGCAGCCAAGTGGTTAGCCGAGAGCAGTACTTC
>TRBV4-1|NA|TRBJ1-5|NA
CASSQDPLGAQPQHF
TGCGCCAGCAGCCAAGACCCCTTGGGAGCCCAGCCCCAGCATTTT
>TRBV12-3/TRBV12-4|NA|TRBJ2-1|TRBD2
CAVGTSGNEQFF
TGTGCCGTAGGGACTAGTGGCAATGAGCAGTTCTTC
>TRBV3-1/TRBV3-2|NA|TRBJ1-4|TRBD1
CASSQAPPGTGTVKLFF
TGTGCCAGCAGCCAAGCACCGCCCGGGACAGGGACAGTAAAACTGTTTTTT
>TRBV6-5|NA|TRBJ2-7|NA
CATSDSKQYF
TGTGCCACCTCGGACAGTAAGCAGTACTTC
>TRBV14|NA|TRBJ1-2|NA
CASSQRTADGYTF
TGTGCCAGCAGCCAACGGACAGCTGATGGCTACACCTTC